The clone carrying this T cell receptor (beta chain) was detected only once. The sample is drawn from a study of cytomegalovirus exposure and HLA in healthy donors. There are 13 residues in the CDR3. V was shortened by 6 bases and J by 2 bases, with 11 bases between the two germline ends. The germline CDR1 and CDR2 sequences are LNHDA and SQIVND (reference sequence). For the donor in question, CMV serostatus went unrecorded. Primers: 60 Vbeta forward and 13 Jbeta reverse. Produced via immunoSEQ multiplex PCR; TCRdb's table is partial and in-frame only. Here the sample spans fewer than 180,000 clones, more than 75% being singletons.

V and J are TRBV19 and TRBJ2-7; a weak D match, TRBD2 (6 bases). Sequenced input: PBMCs. This TCR derives from a human donor in good health. DNA of the CDR3: TGTGCCAGTAGACCGGGAGCCGCCTACGAGCAGTACTTC. Its protein product is CASRPGAAYEQYF.